A selection of T cell receptor beta chains follows, all from one sample in a study of shared clonotypes between healthy human individuals. The repertoire was sequenced with immunoSEQ multiplex PCR; TCRdb's copy has only in-frame clones and lacks some. The table has about 680,000 clones, roughly 70% seen once; the top ten hold more than 1.5%. What was sequenced was memory CD4+ T cells sorted from blood. The receptor source for this set is a woman younger than 45 in good health. Both conserved end residues are trimmed from each CDR3. Each record gives: clone size, J gene, V gene, CDR3 protein. Part of the rows lack a size; the others show once, few, many or a class for expanded clones.

clone_size: NA
j_call: TRBJ2-1
v_call: TRBV9
cdr3_aa: ASSQSGTSGRRNEQF

clone_size: NA
j_call: TRBJ1-5
v_call: TRBV5-6
cdr3_aa: ASSLGPQGGWQPQH

clone_size: NA
j_call: TRBJ1-1
v_call: TRBV10-3
cdr3_aa: AIQTGGNTEAF

clone_size: NA
j_call: TRBJ1-3
v_call: TRBV9
cdr3_aa: ASSARGGSGNTIY

clone_size: NA
j_call: TRBJ2-3
v_call: TRBV9
cdr3_aa: ASSVGTSGQDTQY

clone_size: NA
j_call: TRBJ2-7
v_call: TRBV9
cdr3_aa: ASSETSATSYEQY

clone_size: NA
j_call: TRBJ2-1
v_call: TRBV2
cdr3_aa: ASRQGANEQF

clone_size: NA
j_call: TRBJ2-2
v_call: TRBV5-1
cdr3_aa: ASSFHPANTGELF

clone_size: NA
j_call: TRBJ2-7
v_call: TRBV4-1
cdr3_aa: ASSRGDSYEQY

clone_size: NA
j_call: TRBJ1-2
v_call: TRBV7-2
cdr3_aa: ASSLEGTDGYT

clone_size: few
j_call: TRBJ2-1
v_call: TRBV5-1
cdr3_aa: ASSLAPGSGSRF

clone_size: NA
j_call: TRBJ2-4
v_call: TRBV7-2
cdr3_aa: ASSFHGIQIAKNIQY

clone_size: few
j_call: TRBJ1-4
v_call: TRBV25-1
cdr3_aa: ASSEHRDLNEKLF

clone_size: NA
j_call: TRBJ2-7
v_call: TRBV7-6
cdr3_aa: ASSLIPGLTNYEQY

clone_size: NA
j_call: TRBJ2-1
v_call: TRBV4-2
cdr3_aa: ASSLNSGNPNEQF

clone_size: NA
j_call: TRBJ2-7
v_call: TRBV15
cdr3_aa: AKGKGSYEQY

clone_size: NA
j_call: TRBJ2-1
v_call: TRBV6-4
cdr3_aa: ASSLGGPLNPNEQF

clone_size: NA
j_call: TRBJ2-2
v_call: TRBV5-6
cdr3_aa: ASGLGTGSGELF

clone_size: NA
j_call: TRBJ1-2
v_call: TRBV14
cdr3_aa: ASSQDTYLYGYT

clone_size: NA
j_call: TRBJ2-7
v_call: TRBV10-3
cdr3_aa: AISVSETGTGSTYEQY

clone_size: NA
j_call: TRBJ2-5
v_call: TRBV27
cdr3_aa: ASSLQRGETQY

clone_size: NA
j_call: TRBJ2-7
v_call: TRBV5-5
cdr3_aa: ASSFVRGVSYEQY

clone_size: few
j_call: TRBJ2-3
v_call: TRBV28
cdr3_aa: ASSLSSGGGGDTQY

clone_size: NA
j_call: TRBJ1-5
v_call: TRBV4-1
cdr3_aa: ASSQETGAPQH

clone_size: NA
j_call: TRBJ2-5
v_call: TRBV10-3
cdr3_aa: AISERGETQY

clone_size: NA
j_call: TRBJ2-3
v_call: TRBV4-2
cdr3_aa: ASSLLAGTSTDTQY

clone_size: NA
j_call: TRBJ2-5
v_call: TRBV9
cdr3_aa: ASSVGNRDAQETQY

clone_size: NA
j_call: TRBJ2-5
v_call: TRBV10-1
cdr3_aa: ASSEGEKETQY

clone_size: NA
j_call: TRBJ2-2
v_call: TRBV5-1
cdr3_aa: ASSLAGTPTGELF

clone_size: NA
j_call: TRBJ2-7
v_call: TRBV7-3
cdr3_aa: ASSLGQTEQY

clone_size: NA
j_call: TRBJ2-1
v_call: TRBV15
cdr3_aa: ATSTLAGGSYNEQF

clone_size: once
j_call: TRBJ1-3
v_call: TRBV18
cdr3_aa: ASSPGRSGNTIY

clone_size: few
j_call: TRBJ1-5
v_call: TRBV2
cdr3_aa: ASGAGGASGQPQH

clone_size: NA
j_call: TRBJ1-3
v_call: TRBV6-5
cdr3_aa: ASNARGSGNTIY

clone_size: NA
j_call: TRBJ2-5
v_call: TRBV6-5
cdr3_aa: ASSPTEQGTQY

clone_size: NA
j_call: TRBJ2-7
v_call: TRBV2
cdr3_aa: ASSASGSYEQY

clone_size: NA
j_call: TRBJ1-5
v_call: TRBV15
cdr3_aa: ATSRDLRDEPQH

clone_size: NA
j_call: TRBJ1-1
v_call: TRBV5-6
cdr3_aa: ASSLASLMNTEAF

clone_size: many
j_call: TRBJ1-1
v_call: TRBV29-1
cdr3_aa: SVVGQTGTEAF

clone_size: NA
j_call: TRBJ1-3
v_call: TRBV15
cdr3_aa: ATSRDPSPAGNTIY

clone_size: NA
j_call: TRBJ2-1
v_call: TRBV5-1
cdr3_aa: ASSVGSTYNEQF

clone_size: NA
j_call: TRBJ2-5
v_call: TRBV30
cdr3_aa: AWSLNRAETQY

clone_size: NA
j_call: TRBJ1-1
v_call: TRBV7-2
cdr3_aa: ASSLASGGRRAF

clone_size: NA
j_call: TRBJ2-1
v_call: TRBV28
cdr3_aa: ASRSSGRSYNEQF

clone_size: NA
j_call: TRBJ2-2
v_call: TRBV6-5
cdr3_aa: ASASGNTGELF

clone_size: NA
j_call: TRBJ2-7
v_call: TRBV4-1
cdr3_aa: ASSPEAGTGLYEQY

clone_size: NA
j_call: TRBJ1-2
v_call: TRBV7-9
cdr3_aa: ASSTYRGWNTNYGYT

clone_size: NA
j_call: TRBJ1-2
v_call: TRBV18
cdr3_aa: ASSPVTGANYGYT

clone_size: once
j_call: TRBJ1-2
v_call: TRBV5-4
cdr3_aa: ASSSAVRQGPSGYT

clone_size: NA
j_call: TRBJ1-3
v_call: TRBV13
cdr3_aa: ASSLGRTSGNTIY

clone_size: once
j_call: TRBJ2-7
v_call: TRBV5-8
cdr3_aa: ASSLRLGGEQY

clone_size: NA
j_call: TRBJ2-3
v_call: TRBV11-2
cdr3_aa: ASSLDSTNTQY

clone_size: NA
j_call: TRBJ2-5
v_call: TRBV19
cdr3_aa: ASSTQEGETQY

clone_size: NA
j_call: TRBJ1-3
v_call: TRBV5-1
cdr3_aa: ASSIGTEGNTIY